This T cell receptor beta chain was recorded in a study of blood T cell repertoires in COVID-19. Authors' processing steps: Reference gene primer amplification yielded estimated nucleated cell counts. Repertoires were generated with immunoSEQ multiplex PCR, while TCRdb's copy carries only in-frame clones and drops some. V and J calls and clone size follow that table, whereas D and trimming were derived from the DNA. This sample has 150,000 or so clones; around 83% occur once, and the top ten carry over 10%. Seattle patients were enrolled while actively infected and followed longitudinally. CDR3 size: 15 residues. The germline V gene has CDR1 SNHLY and CDR2 FYNNEI. V shed 2 bases, J shed 1 base, and the junction held 4 bases outside the gene matches.

Sequencing was performed on peripheral blood. This TCR came from an older woman with COVID-19, enrolled during active disease. The V and J genes are TRBV2 and TRBJ1-1, with TRBD1 matching 7 bases. The CDR3 here is CASSERQGRNTEAFF. The DNA for the CDR3 is TGTGCCAGCAGTGAACGACAGGGCCGGAACACTGAAGCTTTCTTT. The whole variable domain, filled in from reference TRBV2 and TRBJ1-1, reads EPEVTQTPSHQVTQMGQEVILRCVPISNHLYFYWYRQILGQKVEFLVSFYNNEISEKSEIFDDQFSVERPDGSNFTLKIRSTKLEDSAMYFCASSERQGRNTEAFFGQGTRLTVV.